The 14 T cell receptor beta chains below all came from one sample that was sequenced in a study of T cell clonality in common variable immunodeficiency. Sequencing used immunoSEQ multiplex PCR; TCRdb keeps in-frame clones, though not all of them. This sample carries 40,000 to 45,000 clones, none of them present only once. Sequenced sample: peripheral blood mononuclear cells. Every receptor here comes from a person aged 18-69 years in good health.

In its sample, this clone was seen many times. Read sequence stops 3 residues before the CDR3 end, and the germline J gene provides the missing end. The chain joins TRBV20-1 to TRBJ1-6; D unresolved. Per germline, CDR1 DFQATT and CDR2 SNEGSKA (reference sequence). Trimming removed 0 bases at V and 4 bases at J, with 10 bases between. This CDR3 has 15 amino acids. This CDR3 is CSARDLERYNSPLHF. The DNA read from the CDR3 is TGCAGTGCTAGAGATTTGGAGCGTTATAATTCACCC.

This clone was observed at least ten times. The read is 3 residues too short to cover the CDR3 end, so that end is filled in from the germline J gene. The chain links TRBV19 to TRBJ2-3; D call uncertain. Trimming removed 4 bases from V and 1 base from J, with 9 bases in between. CDR3 length: 14 amino acids. The germline V gene encodes CDR1 LNHDA and CDR2 SQIVND (reference sequence). The CDR3 sequence is CASSRSPRTDTQYF. The DNA read from the CDR3 is TGTGCCAGTAGTAGAAGCCCGCGCACAGATACG.

Points on this clone: The read halts 3 residues ahead of the CDR3 end, with the missing end drawn from the germline J gene. The chain uses TRBV10-3 and TRBJ2-5; D is possibly TRBD2 (6 bases). Trimming stripped 3 bases from V and 2 bases from J, with 16 bases between. The CDR3 is 16 amino acids. Germline V lookup: CDR1 ENHRY, CDR2 SYGVKD. This chain's CDR3 is CAISDPRRDLQETQYF. Incomplete CDR3 DNA: TGTGCCATCAGTGACCCCCGGAGGGACTTGCAAGAGACC.

The table lists this clone with many counts. The read ends 3 residues early relative to the CDR3; the germline J gene fills the gap. The V gene is TRBV19, the J gene TRBJ1-2; 7 nucleotides align to TRBD1. The CDR3 runs 14 residues. CDR1 and CDR2 (germline): LNHDA, SQIVND (reference sequence). Trimming took 6 bases from V and 1 from J; bases not matched to a gene: 5. The CDR3 sequence: CASRTGLINYGYTF. The sequenced CDR3 bases are TGTGCCAGTAGGACAGGGTTGATTAACTATGGC.

This clone was seen many times. With the read ending 3 residues before the CDR3 end, the germline J gene is used to fill in that end. The rearrangement uses TRBV11-2 and TRBJ2-1, with 7 bases fitting TRBD2. Per the germline V gene, CDR1 is SGHAT and CDR2 is FQNNGV. This CDR3 is built from 14 residues. With 3 bases clipped from V and 6 bases from J, the junction kept 5 bases outside the gene matches. CDR3 in amino acids: CASSFSGGSNEQFF. The part of the CDR3 DNA that was read is TGTGCCAGCAGCTTCAGTGGCGGGAGCAATGAG.

This clone occurred many times. The read is 3 residues too short to cover the CDR3 end, so that end is filled in from the germline J gene. The chain joins TRBV20-1 to TRBJ2-5; 13 nucleotides align to TRBD2. The CDR3 covers 14 residues. Germline values: CDR1 DFQATT, CDR2 SNEGSKA (reference sequence). J was trimmed by 2 bases and V by 5 bases; bases with no gene match: 2. Partial CDR3 DNA: TGCAGTGCTGGGACTAGCGGGGTTCAAGAGACC. This translates into CSAGTSGVQET. The CDR3 in its entirety is CSAGTSGVQETQYF.

This clone was recorded many times. The CDR3 protein is CASSDNSGRGGDTQYF. The CDR3 DNA, read in part, is TGTGCCAGCAGTGATAATAGCGGGAGAGGGGGAGATACG. The V gene is TRBV6-1, the J gene TRBJ2-3; the match to TRBD2 covers 9 bases. The sequenced fragment ends 3 residues before the CDR3 boundary, so the rest is inferred from the germline J gene. This CDR3 comprises 16 residues. The germline gives CDR1 MNHNS, CDR2 SASEGT. The V and J ends lost 3 bases and 5 bases, in that order; junction bases with no gene match: 9.

The sample holds many counts of this clone. Coverage ceases 3 residues before the CDR3 finishes, and the germline J gene fills in the end. This chain uses TRBV20-1 with TRBJ2-1; tentatively, D is TRBD1 (6 bases). This CDR3 spans 15 amino acids. Germline V CDR1 and CDR2: DFQATT, SNEGSKA (reference sequence). Trimming left V 5 bases short and J 2 bases short, with 16 bases between. The CDR3 region is CSARAPEGAYNEQFF. The part of the CDR3 DNA that was read is TGCAGTGCTCGGGCACCCGAGGGGGCCTACAATGAG.

This clone has a count of ten or more. The read halts 3 residues ahead of the CDR3 end, with the missing end drawn from the germline J gene. The chain joins TRBV19 to TRBJ1-6; 10 nucleotides line up with TRBD1. V lost 8 bases and J lost 9; bases outside the gene matches: 4. The CDR3 runs 13 residues. In germline, CDR1 is LNHDA, CDR2 SQIVND (reference sequence). CDR3 bases read: TGTGCCAGTGGGGGACAGGGGTTTTCACCC. Its protein is CASGGQGFSP. The full CDR3 sequence reads CASGGQGFSPLHF.

In its sample, this clone was seen many times. The CDR3 is cut off 3 residues early in the read; its end comes from the germline J gene. The V and J genes are TRBV20-1 and TRBJ2-1, with D possibly TRBD2 on 5 matching bases. V dropped 5 bases and J dropped 3 bases, with 14 bases sitting between them. Germline CDR1 DFQATT, CDR2 SNEGSKA (reference sequence). This CDR3 has 14 residues. CDR3 sequence: CSAPTTRGYNEQFF. CDR3 DNA, as far as it was read: TGCAGTGCTCCGACTACCCGAGGCTACAATGAG.

Points on this clone: The read ends 3 residues early relative to the CDR3; the germline J gene fills the gap. The V call is TRBV20-1, the J call TRBJ2-1, with 7 bases aligning to TRBD2. After removal of 5 bases from V and 4 bases from J, the junction contained 11 bases not matched to a gene. Germline V gene lookup returns CDR1 DFQATT and CDR2 SNEGSKA (reference sequence). The CDR3 sequence is 15 residues long. This CDR3 is CSAPPLAEFYNEQFF. The covered CDR3 bases are TGCAGTGCTCCCCCCCTAGCGGAGTTTTACAATGAG.

This clone was counted many times. The DNA read from the CDR3 is TGTGCCAGCAGTTGGACAGGGGGGACCGGGGAG. It is translated as CASSWTGGTGE. The CDR3 in its entirety is CASSWTGGTGELFF. The chain links TRBV2 to TRBJ2-2; 10 bases fit TRBD1. Read data end 3 residues before the CDR3 end; the end is taken from the germline J gene. Trimming cost V 5 bases and J 5 bases; bases outside gene matches: 2. The CDR3 totals 14 residues. Germline V CDR1 and CDR2: SNHLY, FYNNEI.

This clone was seen ten or more times. The read ends 3 residues shy of where the CDR3 ends; the end is completed using the germline J gene. The rearrangement uses TRBV7-8 and TRBJ2-1; 11 bases fit TRBD2. The CDR3 has 15 amino acids. Per germline, CDR1 SGHVS and CDR2 FQNEAQ. Losses at the gene ends were 3 bases for V and 8 bases for J; bases not matched to a gene: 6. The CDR3 DNA, read in part, is TGTGCCAGCAGCTTGGTAGCGGGAGGGGAGCATGAG. This gives the protein CASSLVAGGEHE. The whole CDR3 is CASSLVAGGEHEQFF.

This clone was counted ten times or more. The read stops 3 residues short of the end of the CDR3; the missing end is completed from the germline J gene. The V and J genes are TRBV6-1 and TRBJ1-1; D gene unclear. The CDR3 is 13 amino acids. V lost 3 bases, J lost 6 bases, and 11 bases lay in between. Germline V gene sequence: CDR1 MNHNS, CDR2 SASEGT. Incomplete CDR3 DNA: TGTGCCAGCAGTGAGCAACATATATCTGAA. It encodes CASSEQHISE. The complete CDR3 reads CASSEQHISEAFF.